Listed below are T cell receptor beta chains from one sample, sequenced in a study of CD8+ T cells in alopecia areata. Profiling relied on immunoSEQ multiplex PCR, and the TCRdb table lists in-frame clones only, not all of them. Of over 100,000 clones in the sample, around three fifths were seen once. The source material was CD8+ T cells sorted from blood, sampled at week 24, from a patient treated with tofacitinib. All receptors come from a human donor with alopecia areata. CDR3s leave out the opening cysteine and the closing phenylalanine or tryptophan. Fields, in order: J gene, V gene, D gene, CDR3 protein. The D gene is left open where the match is weak.

>TRBJ2-1|TRBV29-1|TRBD1
SVGGTGEGEQF
>TRBJ2-1|TRBV5-6|.
ASSEIQDVYLNEQF
>TRBJ1-1|TRBV7-7|.
ASSRDRLRGTEAF
>TRBJ1-1|TRBV7-9|.
ASSFSLMGTEAF
>TRBJ2-7|TRBV13|.
ASSRGESYEQY
>TRBJ1-6|TRBV4-1|TRBD1
ASSRNRDRPSPLH
>TRBJ2-7|TRBV18|.
ASSPPDGAYEQY
>TRBJ1-6|TRBV15|.
ATSRVEGVNSPLH
>TRBJ2-1|TRBV6-5|.
ASSYGNNEQF
>TRBJ2-3|TRBV27|.
ASTLTVGSTDTQY
>TRBJ1-2|TRBV29-1|.
SVDTRSGYGYT
>TRBJ2-5|TRBV6-1|.
ASSEGAGMDQETQY
>TRBJ2-3|TRBV13|TRBD2
ASSVSGESTDTQY
>TRBJ2-6|TRBV30|.
AWSVDSGANVLT
>TRBJ1-1|TRBV21-1|.
ASSKLSGDRGGVFGSEAF
>TRBJ1-6|TRBV11-2|.
ASQTPSSYNSPLH
>TRBJ2-7|TRBV5-6|.
ASSLPVSYEQY
>TRBJ2-7|TRBV5-6|.
ASSLEGNSYEQY
>TRBJ2-1|TRBV27|.
ASSRRDEQF
>TRBJ2-2|TRBV30|.
AWRWAVGELF
>TRBJ1-2|TRBV25-1|.
ASSPSGANYGYT
>TRBJ2-1|TRBV7-3|TRBD1
ASSSGTGIGSYNEQF
>TRBJ2-1|TRBV5-6|.
ASRSDREVDNEQF
>TRBJ1-5|TRBV15|.
ATSREGWGLNQPQH
>TRBJ1-1|TRBV6-1|.
ASSEVMGMNTEAF
>TRBJ2-7|TRBV10-2|.
ASSEPFRGSYEQY
>TRBJ2-1|TRBV25-1|.
ASSPGNEQF
>TRBJ2-4|TRBV7-8|.
ASNDLGEGAKNIQY
>TRBJ2-1|TRBV4-2|TRBD2
ASSRLAGGPGHNEQF
>TRBJ2-5|TRBV27|.
ASSSTDGRETQY
>TRBJ1-6|TRBV4-3|.
ASSPRDGSYNSPLH
>TRBJ1-2|TRBV5-6|.
ASSPDSTYGYT
>TRBJ1-5|TRBV2|TRBD1
ASSEGTGGYNQPQH
>TRBJ2-6|TRBV14|.
ASSQERDRHSPGANVLT
>TRBJ2-5|TRBV5-1|.
ASSLLGFQETQY
>TRBJ1-2|TRBV10-3|TRBD1
ATPLVGTGSFGYT
>TRBJ2-7|TRBV5-1|TRBD2
ASSLASGVYEQY